These 17 T cell receptor beta chains originate from one sample sequenced in a study of shared clonotypes between healthy human individuals. The table came from immunoSEQ multiplex PCR; TCRdb's copy has only in-frame clones and leaves some out. Of 400,000 to 600,000 clones in the sample, 60% to 80% are singletons; the top ten hold roughly an eighth. The sample comprised PBMCs. These receptor sequences come from a woman aged 40 to 50 in good health. Some clones in this sample may be carry-over from other donors' samples.

This clone was seen more than once but under ten times. J is TRBJ1-5 and V is TRBV27, with D hard to call. The CDR3 consists of 18 residues. Per germline, CDR1 MNHEY and CDR2 SMNVEV (reference sequence). V was cut by 6 bases and J by 0 bases, with 21 bases left in between. The CDR3 coding sequence is TGTGCCAGCAGCCTAGGTTTCGACCCTTCCTTTAGCAATCAGCCCCAGCATTTT. It codes for CASSLGFDPSFSNQPQHF.

The chain joins TRBV14 to TRBJ2-7; 8 bases line up with TRBD2. Trimming took 4 bases from V and 8 from J; bases not matched to a gene: 13. This CDR3 has 15 residues. Germline V lookup: CDR1 SGHDN, CDR2 FVKESK. In DNA, the CDR3 is TGTGCCAGCAGCCCCCTTAGTAGCGGGACCCTCAAGCAGTACTTC. It specifies CASSPLSSGTLKQYF. The full variable domain, with the rest looked up from reference TRBV14 and TRBJ2-7, is EAGVTQFPSHSVIEKGQTVTLRCDPISGHDNLYWYRRVMGKEIKFLLHFVKESKQDESGMPNNRFLAERTGGTYSTLKVQPAELEDSGVYFCASSPLSSGTLKQYFGPGTRLTVT.

CDR3 residues: CASGGWFASGFNEQFF. CDR3 nucleotide sequence: TGTGCCAGTGGAGGATGGTTCGCTAGCGGGTTTAATGAGCAGTTCTTC. The chain is built from TRBV19 and TRBJ2-1; 8 bases align to TRBD2. Germline V gene lookup returns CDR1 LNHDA and CDR2 SQIVND (reference sequence). V lost 8 bases to trimming and J lost 7 bases; unmatched junction nucleotides: 16. This CDR3 has 16 amino acids. The complete variable domain, with remaining parts taken from reference TRBV19 and TRBJ2-1, reads DGGITQSPKYLFRKEGQNVTLSCEQNLNHDAMYWYRQDPGQGLRLIYYSQIVNDFQKGDIAEGYSVSREKKESFPLTVTSAQKNPTAFYLCASGGWFASGFNEQFFGPGTRLTVL.

This clone has only one observation. This chain joins TRBV2 and TRBJ1-2; TRBD1 matches at 7 bases. Looked up from germline, CDR1 is SNHLY and CDR2 is FYNNEI. Germline trimming cut 9 bases from V and 4 bases from J; bases unmatched to any gene: 11. The CDR3 is made up of 14 amino acids. CDR3 in DNA: TGTGCCAGTGAGCACCGGGACAGTATCTATGGCTACACCTTC. Amino acid sequence: CASEHRDSIYGYTF.

This clone has just one count. This chain links TRBV5-1 with TRBJ2-1; 14 positions match TRBD2. Trimming cost V 2 bases and J 6 bases; bases outside gene matches: 1. CDR3 length equals 15 residues. Germline V gene lookup returns CDR1 SGHRS and CDR2 YFSETQ. CDR3 residues: CASSFGTSGSNEQFF. CDR3 nucleotides: TGCGCCAGCAGCTTCGGGACTAGCGGGAGCAATGAGCAGTTCTTC.

The V call is TRBV30, the J call TRBJ2-5, with 12 bases lining up with TRBD1. The assigned J gene may be wrong: the sequence end matches TRBJ2-7 better. CDR1 GTSNPN and CDR2 SVGIG come from the germline V gene (reference sequence). CDR3 size: 15 residues. CDR3 protein: CAWSVGTGGFNEQYF. CDR3 sequence (DNA): TGTGCCTGGAGTGTCGGGACAGGGGGCTTCAACGAGCAGTACTTC.

The V and J genes are TRBV19 and TRBJ1-2, with a possible D match to TRBD1 (6 bases). Trimming took 5 bases from V and 3 from J, leaving 19 bases between them. Looked up from germline, CDR1 is LNHDA and CDR2 is SQIVND (reference sequence). The CDR3 runs 16 residues. CDR3 in amino acids: CASSPTGGADDYGYTF. The CDR3 region has the DNA TGTGCCAGTAGTCCTACCGGGGGGGCGGACGACTATGGCTACACCTTC.

The CDR3 sequence: CASSPPGNTEAFF. The CDR3 DNA is TGTGCCAGCAGCCCCCCGGGCAACACTGAAGCTTTCTTT. The rearrangement uses TRBV27 and TRBJ1-1; D is unclear. CDR1 and CDR2 from the germline V gene are MNHEY and SMNVEV (reference sequence). CDR3 length equals 13 residues. With 6 bases removed from V and 2 bases from J, the gap between germline ends came to 10 bases.

This sequence joins TRBV30 and TRBJ2-3; 10 positions agree with TRBD2. The length of the CDR3 is 14 residues. CDR1 GTSNPN and CDR2 SVGIG come from the germline V gene (reference sequence). V shed 1 base and J 6 bases; nucleotides not matched to a gene: 4. The CDR3: CAWSELAGGDTQYF. The CDR3 coding sequence is TGTGCCTGGAGTGAGTTAGCGGGAGGTGATACGCAGTATTTT.

This rearrangement joins TRBV6-5 to TRBJ2-5, with 8 bases identical to TRBD2. The V gene's germline CDR1 is MNHEY and CDR2 SVGAGI. The length of the CDR3 is 14 residues. V was clipped by 6 bases and J by 3 bases; unmatched bases: 6. CDR3 amino acids: CASRTAGAEETQYF. CDR3 in DNA: TGTGCCAGCAGAACAGCGGGAGCAGAAGAGACCCAGTACTTC.

The rearrangement joins TRBV6-1 to TRBJ1-4; TRBD1 might be the D (5 bases). Trimming took 6 bases from V and 7 from J, leaving 15 bases between them. The CDR3 contains 14 residues. Germline CDR1 is MNHNS and CDR2 is SASEGT. CDR3 loop: CASRTNWGSEKLFF. The CDR3 nucleotides read TGTGCCAGCAGGACGAATTGGGGCTCTGAAAAACTGTTTTTT.

J is TRBJ2-7 and V is TRBV11-2; D gene unclear. Deletions cut 5 bases from V and 6 bases from J, with 14 bases between. The germline CDR1 and CDR2 sequences are SGHAT and FQNNGV. The CDR3 is 13 residues long. This CDR3 reads CASSPTPAGEQYF. The CDR3 bases are TGTGCCAGCAGCCCCACCCCGGCAGGCGAGCAGTACTTC.

This chain uses TRBV7-8 with TRBJ2-3, with TRBD2 identical over 8 bases. With 0 bases clipped from V and 4 bases from J, the junction kept 0 bases outside the gene matches. Germline assignment: CDR1 SGHVS and CDR2 FQNEAQ. The CDR3 extends over 14 amino acids. The CDR3 protein is CASSLATSADTQYF. In DNA, the CDR3 is TGTGCCAGCAGCTTAGCGACTAGCGCAGATACGCAGTATTTT.

The rearrangement links TRBV7-6 to TRBJ2-5, with D perhaps TRBD2 (5 bases). Trimming removed 5 bases from V and 1 base from J, with 14 bases in between. Germline V gene data show CDR1 as SGHVS and CDR2 as FNYEAQ. CDR3 length: 15 residues. The CDR3 loop is CASSPRPGFQETQYF. CDR3 DNA sequence: TGTGCCAGCAGCCCCAGGCCGGGATTCCAAGAGACCCAGTACTTC.

V and J are TRBV7-2 and TRBJ2-3; 7 positions agree with TRBD2. The V segment lost 2 bases and the J segment 1 base; nucleotides outside the gene matches: 6. Germline-derived CDR1 and CDR2 are SGHTA and FQGNSA. This CDR3 has 16 residues. This CDR3 is CASSLYASGGTDTQYF. DNA for the CDR3: TGTGCCAGCAGCTTATACGCTAGCGGAGGCACAGATACGCAGTATTTT. The entire variable domain, with the rest obtained from reference TRBV7-2 and TRBJ2-3, is as follows: GAGVSQSPSNKVTEKGKDVELRCDPISGHTALYWYRQSLGQGLEFLIYFQGNSAPDKSGLPSDRFSAERTGGSVSTLTIQRTQQEDSAVYLCASSLYASGGTDTQYFGPGTRLTVL.

This clone was found a few times. The chain uses TRBV6-6 and TRBJ2-7; 12 bases are a match to TRBD2. Looked up from germline, CDR1 is MNHNY and CDR2 is SVGAGI (reference sequence). Unmatched junction bases numbered 1, after V lost 4 bases and J lost 0 bases. The length of the CDR3 is 15 residues. CDR3 sequence: CASSSTSGSSYEQYF. CDR3 in DNA: TGTGCCAGCAGTTCGACTAGCGGGAGCTCCTACGAGCAGTACTTC.

This clone was observed many times. The chain carries TRBV6-5 and TRBJ1-5; D unclear. From germline, CDR1 is MNHEY and CDR2 SVGAGI. This CDR3 spans 13 amino acids. The germline V and J ends were trimmed by 8 bases and 1 base, with 9 bases remaining between them. Here the CDR3 reads CASAPASNQPQHF. CDR3 nucleotide sequence: TGTGCCAGCGCCCCTGCGAGCAATCAGCCCCAGCATTTT.